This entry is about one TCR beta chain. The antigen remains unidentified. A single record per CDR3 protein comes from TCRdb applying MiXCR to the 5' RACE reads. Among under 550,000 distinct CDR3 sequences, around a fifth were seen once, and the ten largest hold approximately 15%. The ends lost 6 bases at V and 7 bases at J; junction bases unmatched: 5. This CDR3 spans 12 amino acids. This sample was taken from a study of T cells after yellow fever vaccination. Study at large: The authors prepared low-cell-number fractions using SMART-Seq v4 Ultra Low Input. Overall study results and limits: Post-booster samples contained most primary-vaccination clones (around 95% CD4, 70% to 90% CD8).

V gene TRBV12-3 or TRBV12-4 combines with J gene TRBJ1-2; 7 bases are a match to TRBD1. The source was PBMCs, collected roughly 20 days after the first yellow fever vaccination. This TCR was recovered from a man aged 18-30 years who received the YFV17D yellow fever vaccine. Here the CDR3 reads CASRQTGRGYTF. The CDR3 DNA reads TGTGCCAGCAGGCAGACAGGGCGTGGCTACACCTTC.